This T cell receptor beta chain was found in a study of T cells in women clearing cervical HPV infection. Study-wide findings and caveats: CIN3+ cases had significantly higher TCR richness than controls; evenness did not differ.

On this clone: Its antigen is currently unknown. The read terminates 3 residues before the CDR3 end, so the remaining end is supplied by the germline J gene.

The J segment lost 2 bases and the V segment lost 2 bases, leaving 8 bases of the junction unmatched. The CDR3 loop spans 18 amino acids. Germline loops: CDR1 LNHNV, CDR2 YYDKDF (reference sequence). Repertoires were generated with immunoSEQ multiplex PCR, while TCRdb's copy carries only in-frame clones and drops some. The sample's table shows some 40,000 clones. V is TRBV15 and J is TRBJ2-6; 8 bases match TRBD1. The specimen sequenced was blood buffy coat. This sequence originates from a woman aged 18 to 75 with a cervical HPV16 infection that either progressed to CIN3+ or cleared (not recorded which). CDR3 bases read: TGTGCCACCAGCAGAAAAAACTCAGGGGGCGCTGGGGCCAACGTC. It encodes CATSRKNSGGAGANV. The full CDR3 protein reads CATSRKNSGGAGANVLTF.